This entry concerns a single T cell receptor (beta chain). V lost 6 bases to trimming and J lost 4 bases; unmatched junction nucleotides: 9. The CDR3 spans 14 residues. Germline CDR1 reads DFQATT; CDR2 reads SNEGSKA (reference sequence). This record comes from a study of CD8 T cells in Susac syndrome. Reverse transcription of roughly 0.5 to 1 ug RNA was performed with random hexamers. In TCRdb, the immunoSEQ multiplex PCR reads were re-called with MiXCR into one record per CDR3 protein. The sample holds approximately 210,000 distinct CDR3 sequences; less than 95% are singletons and the top ten take about 0.15%. CD8+ and CD4+ T cells from blood underwent TCR beta sequencing. The CD8+ and CD4+ T cells were negatively isolated, with the TEMRA cells enriched by FACS.

The sample was CD4+ T cells from PBMCs. This TCR came from a human donor with Susac syndrome. The chain links TRBV20-1 to TRBJ1-5; 7 bases map to TRBD1. Here the CDR3 DNA reads TGCAGTGCCTCCATCACAGGGGTTAATCAGCCCCAGCATTTT. Translating it yields CSASITGVNQPQHF.